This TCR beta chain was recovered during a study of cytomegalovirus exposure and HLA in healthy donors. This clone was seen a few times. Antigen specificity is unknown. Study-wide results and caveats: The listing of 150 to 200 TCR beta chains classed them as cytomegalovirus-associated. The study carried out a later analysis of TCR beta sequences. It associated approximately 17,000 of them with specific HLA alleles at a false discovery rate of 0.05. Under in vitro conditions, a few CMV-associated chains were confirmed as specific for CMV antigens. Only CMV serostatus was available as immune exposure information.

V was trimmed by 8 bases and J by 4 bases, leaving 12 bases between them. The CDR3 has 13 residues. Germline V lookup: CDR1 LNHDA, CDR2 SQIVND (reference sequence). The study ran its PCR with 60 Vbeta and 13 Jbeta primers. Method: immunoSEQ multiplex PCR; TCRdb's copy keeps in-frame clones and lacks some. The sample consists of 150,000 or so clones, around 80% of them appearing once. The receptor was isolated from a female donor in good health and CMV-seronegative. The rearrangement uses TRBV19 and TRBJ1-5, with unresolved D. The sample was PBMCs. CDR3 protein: CASSLQLNQPQHF. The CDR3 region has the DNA TGTGCCAGTTCTCTACAGCTAAATCAGCCCCAGCATTTT.